Below are 20 T cell receptor beta chains sequenced from a single sample in a study of blood T cell repertoires in COVID-19. Profiled with immunoSEQ multiplex PCR; TCRdb holds only in-frame clones, not every one. The table records about 320,000 clones, about 91% of them present only once. Sequenced material: peripheral blood. Every receptor here comes from a woman younger than 45 with COVID-19, enrolled during active disease.

The chain has TRBV19 and TRBJ2-1, with a weak D call TRBD2 (6 bases). Per germline, CDR1 LNHDA and CDR2 SQIVND (reference sequence). The CDR3 consists of 14 residues. With 5 bases removed from V and 4 bases from J, the gap between germline ends came to 12 bases. The CDR3: CASSLASEYNEQFF. CDR3 nucleotides: TGTGCCAGTAGTCTGGCTAGCGAGTACAATGAGCAGTTCTTC.

The chain uses TRBV4-3 and TRBJ2-7; 13 bases match TRBD2. Germline V CDR1 and CDR2: LGHNA, YSLEER. With 0 bases clipped from V and 5 bases from J, the junction kept 4 bases outside the gene matches. The CDR3 totals 16 residues. The CDR3 spells CASSQELAGGPNEQYF. The CDR3 nucleotides are TGCGCCAGCAGCCAAGAACTAGCGGGGGGGCCCAACGAGCAGTACTTC.

The chain couples TRBV5-1 to TRBJ2-5; TRBD1 is a possible D gene (6 bases). The V end was cut by 7 bases, the J end by 5 bases, with 18 bases between. The CDR3 has 14 residues. The germline gives CDR1 SGHRS, CDR2 YFSETQ. As DNA, the CDR3 is TGCGCCAGCCAAAGGACAGCAAAGGATGAGACCCAGTACTTC. Encoded protein: CASQRTAKDETQYF.

The V and J genes are TRBV11-3 and TRBJ2-4, with TRBD2 identical over 8 bases. This CDR3 is 12 amino acids long. Trimming took 2 bases from V and 9 from J; bases not matched to a gene: 0. Germline V gene sequence: CDR1 SGHNT, CDR2 YENEEA. In DNA, the CDR3 is TGTGCCAGCAGCTTACGGGAGGGCATTCAGTACTTC. It encodes CASSLREGIQYF.

This clone is a singleton in its sample. The rearrangement links TRBV7-3 to TRBJ2-7, with TRBD2 as a possible D gene (5 bases). The V gene's germline CDR1 is SGHTA and CDR2 FQGTGA. The CDR3 runs to 13 residues. V lost 3 bases and J 5 bases, leaving 11 bases between the germline ends. Here the CDR3 reads CASSFLSRDEQYF. The CDR3 DNA reads TGTGCCAGCAGCTTCCTATCGCGGGACGAGCAGTACTTC.

The genes are TRBV10-3 and TRBJ1-1; weak D call: TRBD1 (5 bases). The germline gives CDR1 ENHRY, CDR2 SYGVKD. V was trimmed by 2 bases and J by 5 bases, leaving 12 bases between them. This CDR3 has 14 amino acids. The CDR3 spells CAISETGARTEAFF. The DNA of the CDR3 is TGTGCCATCAGTGAGACTGGGGCGCGGACTGAAGCTTTCTTT.

This clone has only one observation. This chain uses TRBV28 with TRBJ2-5; 9 positions agree with TRBD2. The trim removed 5 bases at V and 4 bases at J, leaving 11 bases unmatched. There are 16 residues in the CDR3. CDR1 is MDHEN, CDR2 SYDVKM, per germline. The CDR3 nucleotides are TGTGCCAGCAGTGCACGGGCTAGCGGGGAAACAGAGACCCAGTACTTC. Encoded protein: CASSARASGETETQYF.

J is TRBJ2-5 and V is TRBV6-2 or TRBV6-3, with 11 bases fitting TRBD1. The V gene's germline CDR1 is MNHEY and CDR2 SVGEGT. Losses at the gene ends were 5 bases for V and 6 bases for J; bases not matched to a gene: 11. The CDR3 contains 16 residues. Written as DNA, the CDR3 is TGTGCCAGCAGTCCCAGGGACAGGGGGGTCGGGAAGACCCAGTACTTC. This sequence encodes CASSPRDRGVGKTQYF.

The chain joins TRBV9 to TRBJ2-2; no definite D call. CDR3 length: 15 residues. The germline V gene encodes CDR1 SGDLS and CDR2 YYNGEE. V dropped 2 bases and J dropped 5 bases, with 13 bases sitting between them. Here the CDR3 DNA reads TGTGCCAGCAGCGTCCTGCCGGAGAGGACCGGGGAGCTGTTTTTT. It translates to CASSVLPERTGELFF. Full variable domain (outside the CDR3, taken from reference TRBV9 and TRBJ2-2): DSGVTQTPKHLITATGQRVTLRCSPRSGDLSVYWYQQSLDQGLQFLIQYYNGEERAKGNILERFSAQQFPDLHSELNLSSLELGDSALYFCASSVLPERTGELFFGEGSRLTVL.

CDR3 protein: CASSQMVGRWGETQYF. The DNA for the CDR3 is TGTGCCAGCAGCCAAATGGTGGGGAGGTGGGGAGAGACCCAGTACTTC. V usage is TRBV3-1 (or the pseudogene TRBV3-2) and J usage is TRBJ2-5; a possible D gene is TRBD2 (6 bases). Germline V gene sequence: CDR1 LGHDT, CDR2 YNNKEL (reference sequence). Trimming shortened V by 2 bases and J by 4 bases, and 17 bases separated the two germline ends. The CDR3 is 16 amino acids.

V usage is TRBV11-3 and J usage is TRBJ2-2; 7 nucleotides match TRBD1. Germline lookup yields CDR1 SGHNT and CDR2 YENEEA. Trimming at V came to 3 bases and at J to 3 bases, leaving 7 bases not matched to a gene. The CDR3 covers 16 residues. The CDR3 protein is CASSLTVTGHTGELFF. As DNA, the CDR3 is TGTGCCAGCAGCTTGACCGTGACAGGGCACACCGGGGAGCTGTTTTTT.

The rearrangement links TRBV10-3 to TRBJ1-5; D not resolved. Germline CDR1 is ENHRY and CDR2 is SYGVKD. This CDR3 is built from 13 residues. V shed 5 bases and J shed 4 bases, with 9 bases lying between them. CDR3: CAISREGNQPQHF. The CDR3, as DNA: TGTGCCATCAGTAGAGAGGGAAATCAGCCCCAGCATTTT.

This clone was observed once. J is TRBJ2-4 and V is TRBV9; tentatively, D is TRBD1 (6 bases). Germline V lookup: CDR1 SGDLS, CDR2 YYNGEE. Trimming removed 0 bases at V and 1 base at J, with 8 bases between. This CDR3 has 15 amino acids. The CDR3 nucleotides read TGTGCCAGCAGCGTAGAGGGGGACGCCAAAAACATTCAGTACTTC. Residues: CASSVEGDAKNIQYF.

The sample holds a few counts of this clone. This chain joins TRBV19 and TRBJ1-5; D may be TRBD1 (5 bases). The germline gives CDR1 LNHDA, CDR2 SQIVND (reference sequence). V lost 11 bases, J lost 0 bases, and 17 bases lay in between. This CDR3 has 15 amino acids. The CDR3: CAPLSGGDSNQPQHF. CDR3 nucleotides: TGTGCCCCCCTGTCCGGGGGGGATAGCAATCAGCCCCAGCATTTT. Variable domain in full (rest from reference TRBV19 and TRBJ1-5): DGGITQSPKYLFRKEGQNVTLSCEQNLNHDAMYWYRQDPGQGLRLIYYSQIVNDFQKGDIAEGYSVSREKKESFPLTVTSAQKNPTAFYLCAPLSGGDSNQPQHFGDGTRLSIL.

J is TRBJ2-2 and V is TRBV6-5; TRBD1 might be the D (6 bases). V lost 10 bases and J lost 1, with 16 bases in between. Germline V gene sequence: CDR1 MNHEY, CDR2 SVGAGI. The CDR3 covers 15 residues. DNA for the CDR3: TGTGCCACCCGACCGGGACAAATGAACACCGGGGAGCTGTTTTTT. This encodes CATRPGQMNTGELFF.

This sequence joins TRBV24-1 and TRBJ2-7; 7 positions match TRBD1. The V gene's germline CDR1 is KGHDR and CDR2 SFDVKD. Losses at the gene ends were 8 bases for V and 1 base for J; bases not matched to a gene: 4. The CDR3 is made up of 13 amino acids. This CDR3 reads CATILTGSYEQYV. CDR3 sequence (DNA): TGTGCCACCATCTTGACAGGGTCCTACGAGCAGTACGTC.

Written as DNA, the CDR3 is TGTGCCAGCAGCGGCCACACTGAAGCTTTCTTT. This sequence encodes CASSGHTEAFF. The rearrangement joins TRBV7-9 to TRBJ1-1, with D unclear. Germline lookup yields CDR1 SEHNR and CDR2 FQNEAQ (reference sequence). CDR3 length: 11 residues. V dropped 5 bases and J dropped 3 bases, with 4 bases sitting between them.

J is TRBJ1-5 and V is TRBV7-6, with D unresolved. Trimming left V 5 bases short and J 0 bases short, with 17 bases between. The CDR3 loop spans 17 amino acids. The germline gives CDR1 SGHVS, CDR2 FNYEAQ. The CDR3 DNA is TGTGCCAGCAGCCCCGCCATATCACCCTATAGCAATCAGCCCCAGCATTTT. This translates into CASSPAISPYSNQPQHF.

The chain joins TRBV6-5 to TRBJ1-2; 7 bases are shared with TRBD1. The CDR3 is 15 amino acids. The trim removed 4 bases at V and 2 bases at J, leaving 7 bases unmatched. Germline V gene lookup returns CDR1 MNHEY and CDR2 SVGAGI. The CDR3 DNA is TGTGCCAGCAGTTCCCCCCGGACAGGAAACTATGGCTACACCTTC. This translates into CASSSPRTGNYGYTF.

J is TRBJ2-1 and V is TRBV5-6; 14 nucleotides match TRBD2. Germline V gene sequence: CDR1 SGHDT, CDR2 YYEEEE. The CDR3 totals 17 residues. V shed 4 bases and J 6 bases; nucleotides not matched to a gene: 9. The CDR3: CASSPRGLAGASNEQFF. The CDR3 DNA follows: TGTGCCAGCAGCCCGAGGGGACTAGCGGGGGCCTCCAATGAGCAGTTCTTC.